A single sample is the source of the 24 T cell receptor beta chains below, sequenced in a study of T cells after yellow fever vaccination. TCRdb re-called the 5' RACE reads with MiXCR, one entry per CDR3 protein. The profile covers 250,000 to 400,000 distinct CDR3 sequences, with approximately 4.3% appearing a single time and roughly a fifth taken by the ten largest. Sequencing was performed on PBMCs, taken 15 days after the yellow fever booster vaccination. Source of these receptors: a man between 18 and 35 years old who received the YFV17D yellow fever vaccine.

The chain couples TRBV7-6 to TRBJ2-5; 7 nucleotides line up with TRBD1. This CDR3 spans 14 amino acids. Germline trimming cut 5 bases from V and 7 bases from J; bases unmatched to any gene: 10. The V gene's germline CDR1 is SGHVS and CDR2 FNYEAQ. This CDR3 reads CASSAATGDGTQYF. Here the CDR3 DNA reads TGTGCCAGCAGCGCCGCCACAGGGGACGGGACCCAGTACTTC.

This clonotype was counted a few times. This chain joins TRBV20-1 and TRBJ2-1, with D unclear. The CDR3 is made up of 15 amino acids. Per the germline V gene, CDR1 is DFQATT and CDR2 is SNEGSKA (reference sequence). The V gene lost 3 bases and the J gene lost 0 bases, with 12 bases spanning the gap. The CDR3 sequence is CSASEISSSYNEQFF. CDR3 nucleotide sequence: TGCAGTGCTAGTGAGATTTCCAGCTCCTACAATGAGCAGTTCTTC.

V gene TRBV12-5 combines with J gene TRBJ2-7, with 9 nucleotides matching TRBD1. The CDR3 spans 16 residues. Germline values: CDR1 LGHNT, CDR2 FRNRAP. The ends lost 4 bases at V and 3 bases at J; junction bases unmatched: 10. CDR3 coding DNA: TGTGCTAGTGGTTGCCGGGGGGACAGGGACCTCTACGAGCAGTACGTC. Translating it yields CASGCRGDRDLYEQYV.

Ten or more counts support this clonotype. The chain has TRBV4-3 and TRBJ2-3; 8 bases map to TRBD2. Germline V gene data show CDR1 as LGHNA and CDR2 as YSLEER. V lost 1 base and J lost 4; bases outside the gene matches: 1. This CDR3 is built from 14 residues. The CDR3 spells CASSQGLASDTQYF. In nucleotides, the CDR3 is TGCGCCAGCAGCCAAGGACTAGCGTCAGATACGCAGTATTTT.

Here the CDR3 reads CASSVGDGPNTEAFF. The DNA of the CDR3 is TGTGCCAGCAGCGTAGGGGACGGCCCGAACACTGAAGCTTTCTTT. The rearrangement joins TRBV9 to TRBJ1-1; tentative D call: TRBD1 (5 bases). The CDR3 runs to 15 residues. Germline lookup yields CDR1 SGDLS and CDR2 YYNGEE. Trimming shortened V by 0 bases and J by 1 base, and 10 bases separated the two germline ends.

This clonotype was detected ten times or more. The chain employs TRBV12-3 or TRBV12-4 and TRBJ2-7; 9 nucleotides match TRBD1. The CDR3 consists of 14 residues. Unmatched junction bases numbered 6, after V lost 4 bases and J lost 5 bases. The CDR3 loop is CASSSGQGFDEQYF. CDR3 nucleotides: TGTGCCAGCAGTTCGGGACAGGGATTCGACGAGCAGTACTTC.

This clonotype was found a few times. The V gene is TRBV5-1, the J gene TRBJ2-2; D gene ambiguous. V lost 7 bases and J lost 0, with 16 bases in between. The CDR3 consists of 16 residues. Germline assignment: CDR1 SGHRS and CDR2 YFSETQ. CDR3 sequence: CASYPLGRTNTGELFF. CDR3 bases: TGCGCCAGCTACCCCCTCGGCAGAACGAACACCGGGGAGCTGTTTTTT.

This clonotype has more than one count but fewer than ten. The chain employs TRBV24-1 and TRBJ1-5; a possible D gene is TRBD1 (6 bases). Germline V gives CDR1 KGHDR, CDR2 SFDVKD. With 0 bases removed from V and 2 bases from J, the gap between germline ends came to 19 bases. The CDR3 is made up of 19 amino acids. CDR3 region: CATSDLGQPIIACNQPQHF. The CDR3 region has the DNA TGTGCCACCAGTGATTTGGGACAGCCTATTATAGCATGCAATCAGCCCCAGCATTTT.

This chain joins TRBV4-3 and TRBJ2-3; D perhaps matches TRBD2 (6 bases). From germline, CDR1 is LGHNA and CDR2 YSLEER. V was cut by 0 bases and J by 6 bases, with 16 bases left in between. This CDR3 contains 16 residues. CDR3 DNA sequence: TGCGCCAGCAGCCAAGATTCTCCCGGGGCGGGGGATACGCAGTATTTT. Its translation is CASSQDSPGAGDTQYF.

The CDR3 spells CASSLGLVWETQYF. The CDR3 nucleotides read TGTGCCAGCAGCTTAGGGCTTGTGTGGGAGACCCAGTACTTC. This chain links TRBV7-2 with TRBJ2-5; no clear D gene. This CDR3 is built from 14 residues. Germline CDR1 and CDR2: SGHTA and FQGNSA. The germline V and J ends were trimmed by 1 base and 5 bases, with 11 bases remaining between them.

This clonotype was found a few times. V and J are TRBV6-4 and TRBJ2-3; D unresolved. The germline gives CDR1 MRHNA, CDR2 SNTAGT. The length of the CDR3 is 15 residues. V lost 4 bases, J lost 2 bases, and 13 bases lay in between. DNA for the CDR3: TGTGCCAGCAGTGCCACGGCCGGAGTCACAGATACGCAGTATTTT. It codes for CASSATAGVTDTQYF.

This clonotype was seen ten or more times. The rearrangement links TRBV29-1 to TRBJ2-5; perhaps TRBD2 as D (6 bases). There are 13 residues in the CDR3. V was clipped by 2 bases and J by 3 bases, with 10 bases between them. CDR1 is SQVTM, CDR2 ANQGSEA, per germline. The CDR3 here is CSVERGAKETQYF. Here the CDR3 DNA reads TGCAGCGTTGAACGCGGGGCAAAAGAGACCCAGTACTTC.

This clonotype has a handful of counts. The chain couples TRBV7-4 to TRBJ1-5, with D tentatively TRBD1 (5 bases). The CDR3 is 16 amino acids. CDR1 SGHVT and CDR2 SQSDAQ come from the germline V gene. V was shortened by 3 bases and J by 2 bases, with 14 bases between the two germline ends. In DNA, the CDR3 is TGTGCCAGCAGCTTCCGGGGGAATTGGGGCAATCAGCCCCAGCATTTT. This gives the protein CASSFRGNWGNQPQHF.

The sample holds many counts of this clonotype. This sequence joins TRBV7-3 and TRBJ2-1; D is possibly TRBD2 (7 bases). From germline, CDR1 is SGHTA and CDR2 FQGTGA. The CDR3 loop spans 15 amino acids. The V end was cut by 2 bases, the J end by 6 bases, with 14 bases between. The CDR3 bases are TGTGCCAGCAGCTTACGGGGGGCATCGCGCAATGAGCAGTTCTTC. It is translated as CASSLRGASRNEQFF.

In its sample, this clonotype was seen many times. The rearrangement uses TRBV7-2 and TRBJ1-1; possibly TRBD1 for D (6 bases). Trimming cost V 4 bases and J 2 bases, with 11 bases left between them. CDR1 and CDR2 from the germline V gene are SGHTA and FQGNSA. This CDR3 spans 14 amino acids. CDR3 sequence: CASSSGTLNTEAFF. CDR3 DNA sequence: TGTGCCAGCAGCTCGGGGACATTAAACACTGAAGCTTTCTTT.

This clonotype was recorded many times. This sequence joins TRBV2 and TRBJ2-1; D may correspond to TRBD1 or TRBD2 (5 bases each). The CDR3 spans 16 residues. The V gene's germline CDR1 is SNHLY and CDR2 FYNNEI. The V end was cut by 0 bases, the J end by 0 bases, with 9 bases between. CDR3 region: CASSEAQRGSYNEQFF. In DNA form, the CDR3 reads TGTGCCAGCAGTGAAGCTCAGAGGGGCTCCTACAATGAGCAGTTCTTC.

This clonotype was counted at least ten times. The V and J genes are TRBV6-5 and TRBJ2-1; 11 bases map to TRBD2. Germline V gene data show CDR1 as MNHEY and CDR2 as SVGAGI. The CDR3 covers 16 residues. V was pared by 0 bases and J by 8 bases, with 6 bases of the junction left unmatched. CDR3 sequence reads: CASSYSITSGGDEQFF. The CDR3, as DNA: TGTGCCAGCAGTTACTCTATAACTAGCGGGGGTGATGAGCAGTTCTTC.

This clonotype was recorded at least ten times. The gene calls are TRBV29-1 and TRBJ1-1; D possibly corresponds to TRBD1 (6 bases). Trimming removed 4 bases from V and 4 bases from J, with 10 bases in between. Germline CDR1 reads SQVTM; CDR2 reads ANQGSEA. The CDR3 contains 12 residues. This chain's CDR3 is CSVGKGGTEAFF. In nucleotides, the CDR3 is TGCAGCGTTGGAAAGGGGGGCACTGAAGCTTTCTTT.

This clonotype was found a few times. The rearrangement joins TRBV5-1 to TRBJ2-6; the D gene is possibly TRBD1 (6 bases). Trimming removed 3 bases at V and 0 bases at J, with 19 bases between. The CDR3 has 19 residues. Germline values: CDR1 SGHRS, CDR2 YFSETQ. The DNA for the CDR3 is TGCGCCAGCAGCTCGTCCTTCCGGCAGGGGCTCTCTGGGGCCAACGTCCTGACTTTC. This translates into CASSSSFRQGLSGANVLTF.

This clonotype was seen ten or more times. The CDR3 reads CASRETGSGNTIYF. DNA of the CDR3: TGTGCCAGCAGGGAGACAGGGTCGGGAAACACCATATATTTT. This chain uses TRBV12-3 or TRBV12-4 with TRBJ1-3, with TRBD1 matching over 7 bases. CDR3 length: 14 amino acids. V was clipped by 6 bases and J by 4 bases; unmatched bases: 6.

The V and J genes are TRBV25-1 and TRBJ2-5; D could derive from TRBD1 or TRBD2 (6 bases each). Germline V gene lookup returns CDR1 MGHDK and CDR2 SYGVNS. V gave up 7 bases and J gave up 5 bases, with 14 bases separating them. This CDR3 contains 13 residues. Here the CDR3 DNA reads TGTGCCAGCACATTCGGGGGCGGGGAGACCCAGTACTTC. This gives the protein CASTFGGGETQYF.

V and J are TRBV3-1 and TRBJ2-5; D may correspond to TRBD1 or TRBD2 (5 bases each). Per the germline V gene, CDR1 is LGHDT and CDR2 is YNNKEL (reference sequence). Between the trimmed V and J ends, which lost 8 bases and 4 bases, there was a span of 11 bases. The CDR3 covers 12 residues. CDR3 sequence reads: CASDDSGETQYF. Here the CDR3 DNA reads TGTGCCAGCGACGACAGCGGAGAGACCCAGTACTTC.

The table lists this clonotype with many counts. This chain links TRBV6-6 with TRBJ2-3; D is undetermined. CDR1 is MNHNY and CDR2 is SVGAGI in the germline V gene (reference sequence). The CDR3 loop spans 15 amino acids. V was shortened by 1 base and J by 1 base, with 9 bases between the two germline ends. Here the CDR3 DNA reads TGTGCCAGCAGTTACTTTCCGGCGGGCACAGATACGCAGTATTTT. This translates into CASSYFPAGTDTQYF.

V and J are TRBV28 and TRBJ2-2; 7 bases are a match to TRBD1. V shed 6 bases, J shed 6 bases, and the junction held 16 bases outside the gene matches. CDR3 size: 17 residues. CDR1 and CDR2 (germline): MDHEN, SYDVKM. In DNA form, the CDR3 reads TGTGCCAGCAGAAAGATGCCCGGGACAGTAAAACCCGGGGAGCTGTTTTTT. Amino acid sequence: CASRKMPGTVKPGELFF.